This T cell receptor (beta chain) comes out of a study of cytomegalovirus exposure and HLA in healthy donors (dated by TCRdb to the late 2010s). At the level of the whole study: An earlier analysis of some 600 of the donors reported 250 to 350 Gb of sequence data and around 120 million unique TCR beta sequences obtained from approximately 180 million T cells. An early release covering roughly 640 HLA-typed donors comprised roughly 300 gigabases of sequencing data and around 80 million unique TCR sequences. Of the approximately 400 genotyped donors, 80% to 90% were placed in the genetic ancestry cluster associated with self-reported Caucasian donors. The study was designed to test whether signatures of past pathogen exposure could be identified by cataloging public T cell receptors. Using immunosequencing, the study profiled T cell repertoires from around 680 subjects and related those repertoires to cytomegalovirus serostatus. Besides the first cohort of roughly 660 subjects, a separate validation cohort made up of over 95 different subjects was used. High-throughput TCR immunosequencing, statistical association of individual TCRs with disease status, and machine learning were combined to predict cytomegalovirus infection status. To study patterns of TCR occurrence, a later analysis re-analyzed previously published TCR beta repertoires from 500 to 850 donors and added high-resolution HLA genotyping. Rather than using new phenotypic data, the later analysis identified candidate immune exposures from TCR beta sequences and from how often those sequences occurred across donors. To decide whether each TCR beta V gene segment behaved as functional or pseudogenic, an earlier analysis of some 540 of the donors relied on high-throughput TCR beta sequencing. Donor age, sex, ethnicity and CMV serostatus were collected together with the repertoire data. In a later genetic analysis, genome-wide SNP genotypes for about three fifths of the roughly 670 donors were used, and that subset was treated as a discovery cohort. All discovery cohort repertoires had been generated on a single sequencing platform. Both class I and class II loci were covered by HLA typing, at four-digit resolution. Typing coverage differed by locus: A, B, C, DRB1 and DQB1 were typed in roughly 629-640 donors, DQA1 in about 500, DPA1 in roughly 590, and DPB1 in 400 to 490. A handful of DR-DQ haplotypes were handled as single units for association and clustering because linkage in the cohort was strong. Across about 380 genotyped donors of the cohort, an average of about 200,000 unique TCR beta nucleotide sequences per donor were sequenced, and 15% to 20% of those sequences were non-productive.

Trimming costs V 3 bases and J 12 bases, and their ends lie 8 bases apart. Taken from cysteine to phenylalanine, the CDR3 has 11 residues. The read is trimmed to its CDR3 DNA, 33 bases read in frame from base 1. Reading the germline V gene gives CDR1 MGHDK and CDR2 SYGVNS. Libraries were made using the immunoSEQ multiplex PCR assay. For the multiplex PCR, a mixture combining 60 forward primers for TCR Vbeta segments and 13 reverse primers for TCR Jbeta segments was used. The CDR3 region of rearranged TCR beta genes was amplified from genomic DNA with a multiplex PCR assay. On the Illumina HiSeq System, the amplified TCR beta libraries were sequenced as 87-base-pair reads. The original pipeline was this. Across the 600 to 700 repertoires, a later analysis counted approximately 75 million unique TCR beta chains, roughly 11 million of which were shared by at least two donors. A nearest-neighbor algorithm error-corrected the raw reads and collapsed the reads into unique sequences, merging closely related sequences to remove PCR and sequencing errors. To assign V, D and J gene segments, CDR3 sequences were aligned to IMGT reference sequences. Each retained sequence needed at least a six-nucleotide match to both a V gene segment and a J gene segment. Rearrangements were classified as productive when the CDR3 lacked stop codons and remained in frame with V and J, and all other rearrangements were classified as non-productive. Following IMGT convention, CDR3 was defined as the stretch from the second conserved V-encoded cysteine to the conserved J-encoded phenylalanine. The earlier analysis of about 620 of the donors excluded sequences that lacked an unambiguous match to a single V gene segment. In an earlier analysis of several hundred of the donors, V segments were called functional above 56.7% productive rearrangements and were called segregating when the between-donor standard deviation exceeded 5%. To diagnose cytomegalovirus status from the catalog of TCR beta chain sequences, a statistical classification framework was built. A later analysis assigned V and J genes by comparing TCR nucleotide sequences with IMGT/GENE-DB human TR gene sequences. In a later analysis, CDR3 sequences and most-parsimonious VDJ recombination scenarios were assigned using the TCRdist pipeline. In a later analysis, each TCR beta chain was defined by its CDR3 amino acid sequence together with its V-gene family, and reads without a unique V-gene family were excluded. As a way to deal with suspected cross-contamination and a sequencing artifact, a later analysis dropped approximately 570 nucleotide sequences that were highly shared and had low generation probability. In a later analysis, a clonal expansion index for each public chain was calculated from normalized within-repertoire ranks of inferred template counts. Generation probabilities in a later analysis came from a VDJ recombination model fitted to out-of-frame rearrangements, and those results were checked against IGoR. Hypergeometric tests were used in a later analysis to score TCR-TCR, TCR-HLA and TCR-CMV co-occurrence, with a repertoire-size bias correction applied to the TCR pairs. A later analysis estimated false discovery rates by permuting HLA or CMV assignments 20 times. In a later analysis, co-occurring TCRs were grouped with DBSCAN, and TCRdist sequence similarity was added when clustering was performed within HLA-allele-positive subsets. Repertoires with fewer than 30,000 or more than 120,000 public chains, plus five repertoires with anomalous nucleotide sharing, were excluded from co-occurrence clustering. In its TCRdb copy, this immuneACCESS table keeps in-frame sequences only and misses some clones. Where compared with another copy, unresolved V genes explain less than half of these, and the others have no known cause. V and J calls and clone size are copied from that table; D and trimming were computed from the DNA. In all, the sample holds about 160,000 clones, and 75% to 90% of those were seen once. In total, the top ten clones hold roughly 4.4% of the sample.

The paper's findings and limits, for the study overall: A cluster of highly shared sequence variants was judged likely to represent a technical artifact of the sequencing pipeline. In the study, around 150 TCR beta chains were listed as associated with cytomegalovirus. Some IMGT-functional V segments, including TRBV6-2 and TRBV6-3, could not be distinguished by the 87-base-pair reads and were therefore excluded. HLA typing was unavailable for some donors at each locus, so association tests used only the typed subset. A further reported finding was that TCR beta sequences accurately predicted the HLA-A and HLA-B alleles for most subjects in the first cohort. Correlated functional status among segregating V segments might be attributable to linkage disequilibrium, but an unknown experimental factor could not be ruled out. A later genetic analysis reported fewer N-insertions in productive TCRs among donors in an Asian-associated ancestry cluster than the roughly 690-donor mean. An earlier analysis of 587 of the donors showed that most TCR beta V segments appeared in productive rearrangements either about 87% or about 30% of the time, which broadly matched IMGT annotations. When HLA alleles, especially DR and DQ, strongly co-occurred, TCR associations were difficult to assign to individual alleles. Most TCR sequences were seen in very few donors, while some public TCRs were found in many individuals. Several of the top co-occurrence clusters appeared to be linked to parvovirus B19, influenza, CMV and Epstein-Barr virus, according to a later analysis. The classifier was reported to diagnose cytomegalovirus status with high specificity and sensitivity in both the original and validation cohorts. An association between a missense DCLRE1C variant and V-gene and J-gene trimming of TCR beta chains was found in a later genetic analysis and replicated in an independent cohort. A later analysis associated some 17,000 TCR beta sequences with specific HLA alleles at a false discovery rate of 0.05. A later analysis found that HLA-associated TCR beta chains were more clonally expanded and had lower generation probabilities than equally common non-associated chains. The earlier analysis of approximately 540 of the donors excluded roughly 17 rarely observed V segments, including chromosome 9 orphons, because counts were too low. A later analysis found that most CMV-associated TCR beta chains appeared HLA-restricted, with HLA associations seemingly driven largely by CMV exposure. For the cohort, immune exposure information was limited to CMV serostatus. A few of the identified cytomegalovirus-associated TCR beta chains were confirmed in vitro to be specific for cytomegalovirus antigens. In a later analysis, TCR association rates were found to vary across HLA loci, with the most associated TCRs seen for DRB1 alleles and the fewest for HLA-C alleles. In this cohort, only TCR beta chains were sequenced, and detectable features were limited by the absence of alpha or paired-chain data. According to the authors, the approach could potentially be generalized to other disease states and immunological phenotypes. Sequencing depth was assumed to be roughly uniform across donors in the presence/absence analyses, though that assumption may not hold.

In the case of this clone: Its antigen has not been determined. No base-level quality is on record; no much larger clone is a single base apart.

The cohort comprised under 700 healthy bone marrow donors. All cohort members were sampled while nominally healthy, although unrecorded immune exposures were likely present. The donor tested CMV seronegative, placing the donor among the 352 seronegative members of the cohort. Each donor provided a peripheral blood sample, and peripheral blood mononuclear cells were used for TCR beta sequencing. The Qiagen DNeasy Blood Extraction Kit was used to extract genomic DNA from the blood cell samples. Sequenced input: PBMCs. The chain is made from TRBV25-1 and TRBJ1-4; the best D guess is TRBD1, with 5 bases matching. The origin of this receptor is a man between 25 and 39 years old in good health and CMV-seronegative. The CDR3 has the sequence CASSEGPQLFF. At the DNA level, the sequence is TGTGCCAGCAGTGAGGGGCCTCAACTGTTTTTT.